The 3 T cell receptor beta chains below were found in one sample sequenced in a study of T cell repertoires in cytomegalovirus infection. One entry per CDR3 protein results from TCRdb running MiXCR on the reads. The data hold about 900,000 distinct CDR3 sequences, with approximately 31% observed a single time. Their target antigens are unknown. Source: cultured CD8+ T cells from PBMCs, taken from culture after CMV antigen stimulation. These receptors were obtained from a human donor in good health (CMV status not recorded). Some clones in this sample may be carry-over from other donors' samples.

The chain combines TRBV28 with TRBJ2-5; TRBD1 matches at 10 bases. The V and J ends lost 7 bases and 0 bases, in that order; junction bases with no gene match: 8. The CDR3 loop spans 16 amino acids. CDR1 and CDR2 (germline): MDHEN, SYDVKM. Here the CDR3 DNA reads TGTGCCAGCACGGGACAGGGGACCGCTTACCAAGAGACCCAGTACTTC. It is translated as CASTGQGTAYQETQYF.

This clonotype was seen a few times. The J gene is TRBJ1-2, the V gene TRBV19; D may be TRBD1 (6 bases). The CDR3 consists of 13 residues. The ends were cut back, 10 bases at V and 3 bases at J, with 15 bases in the middle. Germline CDR1 reads LNHDA; CDR2 reads SQIVND (reference sequence). CDR3 region: CATTDSYYYGYTF. The CDR3 DNA sequence: TGTGCCACCACGGACAGCTATTACTATGGCTACACCTTC.

Details on this clonotype: Lacking the conserved final phenylalanine or tryptophan, this CDR3 likely reflects a read error. The limits of the CDR3 on the DNA are not certain, so only TCRdb's listed CDR3 is given. This chain connects TRBV9 to TRBJ1-2; the table's D call, TRBD1, has no DNA check behind it. Germline values: CDR1 SGDLS, CDR2 YYNGEE. The CDR3 contains 11 residues when both ends are counted. The CDR3 region is CASSPRGKGTV.